This T cell receptor beta chain was identified during a study of cytomegalovirus exposure and HLA in healthy donors. CDR1 is SGHDT and CDR2 is YYEEEE in the germline V gene. The CDR3 is made up of 13 amino acids. V dropped 1 base and J dropped 6; count of bases not matched to a gene: 2. 13 Jbeta primers and 60 Vbeta primers were used for the PCR. TCRdb's table, derived via immunoSEQ multiplex PCR, lists solely in-frame clones and lacks some. This table holds 60,000 to 70,000 clones. Overall study results and limits: Certain indistinguishable V segments, among them TRBV6-2 and TRBV6-3, were excluded. An analysis done earlier found most TCR beta V segments productive about 87% or about 30% of the time.

Points on this clone: Its antigen remains unknown.

The sequenced sample consisted of PBMCs. The chain is built from TRBV5-6 and TRBJ2-3; TRBD1 matches 7 bases. This sequence originates from a boy between 10 and 17 years old in good health and CMV-seronegative. DNA for the CDR3: TGTGCCAGCAGCTTGCAGGGGGTGGATACGCAGTATTTT. Translating gives CASSLQGVDTQYF. The whole variable domain, filled in from reference TRBV5-6 and TRBJ2-3, reads DAGVTQSPTHLIKTRGQQVTLRCSPKSGHDTVSWYQQALGQGPQFIFQYYEEEERQRGNFPDRFSGHQFPNYSSELNVNALLLGDSALYLCASSLQGVDTQYFGPGTRLTVL.